A selection of T cell receptor beta chains follows, all from one sample in a study of T cells in Graves' hyperthyroidism and ophthalmopathy. TCRdb redid the calling of the multiplex PCR reads with MiXCR, one entry per CDR3 protein. The table shows around 300,000 distinct CDR3 sequences, with roughly 18% occurring only once. Material: blood. These receptors were obtained from a man between 50 and 59 years old with Graves' ophthalmopathy. CDR3s include the opening cysteine and the closing phenylalanine or tryptophan. The D gene is left open where the match is weak. Not every row has a clone size; where given, it reads once, few, many or a size class.

D: -; size: many; J: TRBJ2-7; V: TRBV11-2; CDR3: CASSPAGAAYEQYF; DNA: TGTGCCAGCAGTCCGGCCGGGGCTGCCTACGAGCAGTACTTC
D: -; size: many; J: TRBJ1-5; V: TRBV12-3/TRBV12-4; CDR3: CASNQGPGTRNQPQHF; DNA: TGTGCCAGCAATCAGGGACCCGGGACGCGCAATCAGCCCCAGCATTTT
D: -; size: few; J: TRBJ1-4; V: TRBV4-2; CDR3: CASSRAPGRGEKLFF; DNA: TGTGCCAGCAGCCGGGCCCCGGGGAGGGGTGAAAAACTGTTTTTT
D: -; size: few; J: TRBJ2-2; V: TRBV5-1; CDR3: CASSLQGLELFF; DNA: TGCGCCAGCAGCTTGCAGGGGTTGGAGCTGTTTTTT
D: -; size: few; J: TRBJ1-3; V: TRBV2; CDR3: CASSENPAAGNTIYF; DNA: TGTGCCAGCAGTGAAAACCCGGCGGCTGGAAACACCATATATTTT
D: -; size: many; J: TRBJ1-5; V: TRBV18; CDR3: CASSPGAGNQPQHF; DNA: TGTGCCAGCTCACCAGGGGCCGGCAATCAGCCCCAGCATTTT
D: -; size: many; J: TRBJ1-1; V: TRBV6-5; CDR3: CASSSDQGNTEAFF; DNA: TGTGCCAGCAGTTCCGATCAGGGGAACACTGAAGCTTTCTTT
D: -; size: many; J: TRBJ1-4; V: TRBV3-1; CDR3: CASSQTPGRINEKLFF; DNA: TGTGCCAGCAGCCAAACCCCGGGACGGATTAATGAAAAACTGTTTTTT
D: -; size: many; J: TRBJ1-1; V: TRBV3-1; CDR3: CASSQKPGGRDTEAFF; DNA: TGTGCCAGCAGCCAAAAACCCGGGGGCCGGGACACTGAAGCTTTCTTT
D: -; size: -; J: TRBJ2-7; V: TRBV6-1; CDR3: CASSLIKYEQYF; DNA: TGTGCCAGCAGCCTAATAAAATACGAGCAGTACTTC
D: -; size: many; J: TRBJ1-6; V: TRBV12-3/TRBV12-4; CDR3: CASSQGTLGSPLHF; DNA: TGTGCCAGCAGTCAAGGGACTTTGGGGTCACCCCTCCACTTT
D: -; size: -; J: TRBJ1-5; V: TRBV4-1; CDR3: CASSQDFTRQAVNQPQHF; DNA: TGCGCCAGCAGCCAAGATTTTACTCGTCAGGCTGTCAATCAGCCCCAGCATTTT
D: -; size: -; J: TRBJ2-1; V: TRBV4-2; CDR3: CASSQVSFTENYNEQFF; DNA: TGTGCCAGCAGCCAAGTTAGCTTTACAGAAAACTACAATGAGCAGTTCTTC
D: -; size: -; J: TRBJ1-1; V: TRBV2; CDR3: CASSGLYTNTEAFF; DNA: TGTGCCAGCAGCGGTCTGTATACGAACACTGAAGCTTTCTTT
D: TRBD2; size: few; J: TRBJ2-7; V: TRBV20-1; CDR3: CSANRLADYEQYF; DNA: TGCAGTGCTAATAGACTAGCGGACTACGAGCAGTACTTC
D: -; size: many; J: TRBJ2-5; V: TRBV24-1; CDR3: CATSPGGEAQETQYF; DNA: TGTGCCACCAGTCCCGGCGGGGAGGCCCAAGAGACCCAGTACTTC
D: -; size: many; J: TRBJ2-7; V: TRBV5-1; CDR3: CASSPAGRSSYEQYF; DNA: TGCGCCAGCAGCCCGGCGGGCCGGAGCTCCTACGAGCAGTACTTC